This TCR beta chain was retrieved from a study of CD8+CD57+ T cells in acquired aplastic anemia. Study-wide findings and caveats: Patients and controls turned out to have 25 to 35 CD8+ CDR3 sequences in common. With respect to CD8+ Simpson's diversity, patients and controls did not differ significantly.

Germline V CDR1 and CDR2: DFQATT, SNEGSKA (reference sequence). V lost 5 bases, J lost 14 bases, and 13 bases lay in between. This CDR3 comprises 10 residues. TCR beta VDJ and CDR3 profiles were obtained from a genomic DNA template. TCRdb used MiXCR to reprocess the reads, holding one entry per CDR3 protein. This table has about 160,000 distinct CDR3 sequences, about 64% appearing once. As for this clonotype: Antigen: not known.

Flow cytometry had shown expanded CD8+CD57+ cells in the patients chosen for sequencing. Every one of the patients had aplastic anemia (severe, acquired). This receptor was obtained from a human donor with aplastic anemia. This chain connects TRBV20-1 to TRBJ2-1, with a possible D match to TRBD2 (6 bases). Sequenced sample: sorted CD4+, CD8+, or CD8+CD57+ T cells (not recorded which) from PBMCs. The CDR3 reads CSAGGLEKFF. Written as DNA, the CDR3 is TGCAGTGCTGGAGGGTTAGAGAAGTTCTTC.